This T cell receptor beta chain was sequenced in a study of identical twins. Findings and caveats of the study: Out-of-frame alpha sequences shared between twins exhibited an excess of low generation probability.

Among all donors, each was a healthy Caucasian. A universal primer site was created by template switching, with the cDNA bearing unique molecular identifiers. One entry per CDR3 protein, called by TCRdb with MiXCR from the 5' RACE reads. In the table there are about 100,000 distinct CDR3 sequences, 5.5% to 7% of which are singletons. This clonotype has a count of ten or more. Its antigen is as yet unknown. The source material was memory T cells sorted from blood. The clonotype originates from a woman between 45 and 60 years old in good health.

CDR3 nucleotides: TGTGCCAGCAGTCCCTCGGGCAGTTTTCAAGAGACCCAGTACTTC. Translating it yields CASSPSGSFQETQYF. The chain combines TRBV9 with TRBJ2-5; D gene ambiguous. The V gene's germline CDR1 is SGDLS and CDR2 YYNGEE. Trimming cost V 5 bases and J 2 bases, with 16 bases left between them. CDR3 length: 15 amino acids.